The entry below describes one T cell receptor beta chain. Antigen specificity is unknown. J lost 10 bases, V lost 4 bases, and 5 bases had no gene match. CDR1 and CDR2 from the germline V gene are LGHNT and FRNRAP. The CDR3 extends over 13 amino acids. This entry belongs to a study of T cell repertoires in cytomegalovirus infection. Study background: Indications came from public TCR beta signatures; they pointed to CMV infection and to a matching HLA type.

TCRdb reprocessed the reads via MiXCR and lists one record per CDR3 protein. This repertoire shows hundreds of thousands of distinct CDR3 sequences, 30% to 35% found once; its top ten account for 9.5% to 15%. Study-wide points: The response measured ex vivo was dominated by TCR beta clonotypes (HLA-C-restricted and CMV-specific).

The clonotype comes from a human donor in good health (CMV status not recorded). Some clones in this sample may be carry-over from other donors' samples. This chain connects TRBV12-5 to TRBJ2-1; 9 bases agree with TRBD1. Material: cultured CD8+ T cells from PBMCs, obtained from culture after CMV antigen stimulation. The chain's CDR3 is CASGSTGGQEQFF. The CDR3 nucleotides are TGTGCTAGTGGTTCAACAGGGGGCCAAGAGCAGTTCTTC.